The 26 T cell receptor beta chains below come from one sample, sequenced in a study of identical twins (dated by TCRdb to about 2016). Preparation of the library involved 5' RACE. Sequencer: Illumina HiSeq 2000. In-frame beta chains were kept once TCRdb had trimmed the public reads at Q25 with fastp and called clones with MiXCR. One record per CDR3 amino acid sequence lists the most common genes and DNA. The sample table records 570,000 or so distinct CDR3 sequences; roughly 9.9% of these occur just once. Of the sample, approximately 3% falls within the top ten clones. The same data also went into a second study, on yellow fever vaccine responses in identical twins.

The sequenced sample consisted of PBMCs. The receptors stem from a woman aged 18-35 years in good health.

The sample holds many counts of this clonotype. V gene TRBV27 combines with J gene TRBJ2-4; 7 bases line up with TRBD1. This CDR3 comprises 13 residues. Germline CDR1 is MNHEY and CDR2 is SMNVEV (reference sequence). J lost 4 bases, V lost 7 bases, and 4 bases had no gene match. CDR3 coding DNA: TGTGCCAGCATCGACAGGGATAAAAACATTCAGTACTTC. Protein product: CASIDRDKNIQYF.

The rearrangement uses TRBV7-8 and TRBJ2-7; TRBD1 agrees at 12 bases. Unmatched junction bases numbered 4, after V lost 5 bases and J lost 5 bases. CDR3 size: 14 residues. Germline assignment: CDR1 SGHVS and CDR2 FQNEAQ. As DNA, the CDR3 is TGTGCCAGCAGCGGGACAGGGGGCTACCACGAGCAGTACTTC. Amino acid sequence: CASSGTGGYHEQYF.

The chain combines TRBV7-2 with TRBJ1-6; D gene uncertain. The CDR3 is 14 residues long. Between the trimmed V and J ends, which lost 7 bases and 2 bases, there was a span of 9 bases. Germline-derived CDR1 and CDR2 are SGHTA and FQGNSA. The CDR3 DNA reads TGTGCCAGCAACCCTGGTACCTATAATTCACCCCTCCACTTT. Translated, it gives CASNPGTYNSPLHF.

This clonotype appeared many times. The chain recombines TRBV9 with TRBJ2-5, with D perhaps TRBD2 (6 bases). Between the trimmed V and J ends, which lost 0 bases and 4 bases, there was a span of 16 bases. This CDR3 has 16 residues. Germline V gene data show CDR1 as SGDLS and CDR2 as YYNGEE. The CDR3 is CASSVAPGGRTETQYF. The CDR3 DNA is TGTGCCAGCAGCGTAGCCCCCGGAGGGCGCACAGAGACCCAGTACTTC.

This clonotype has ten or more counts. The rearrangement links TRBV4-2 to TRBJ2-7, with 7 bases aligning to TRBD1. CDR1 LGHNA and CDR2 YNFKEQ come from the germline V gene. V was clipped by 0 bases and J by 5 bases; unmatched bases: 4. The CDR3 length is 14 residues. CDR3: CASSQDRGSNEQYF. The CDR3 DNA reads TGTGCCAGCAGCCAAGACAGGGGGTCAAACGAGCAGTACTTC.

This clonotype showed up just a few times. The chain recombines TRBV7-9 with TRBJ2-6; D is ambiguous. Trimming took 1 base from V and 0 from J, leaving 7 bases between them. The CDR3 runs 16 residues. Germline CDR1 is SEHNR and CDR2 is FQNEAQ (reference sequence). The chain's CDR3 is CASSLGRTSGANVLTF. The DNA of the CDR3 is TGTGCCAGCAGCTTAGGACGGACCTCTGGGGCCAACGTCCTGACTTTC.

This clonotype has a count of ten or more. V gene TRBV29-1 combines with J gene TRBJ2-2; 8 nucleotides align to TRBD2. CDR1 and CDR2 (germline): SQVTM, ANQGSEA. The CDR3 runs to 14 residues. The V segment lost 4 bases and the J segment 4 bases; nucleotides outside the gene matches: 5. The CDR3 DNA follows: TGCAGCGTTGTGTACGGGAGGGTCACCGGGGAGCTGTTTTTT. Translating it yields CSVVYGRVTGELFF.

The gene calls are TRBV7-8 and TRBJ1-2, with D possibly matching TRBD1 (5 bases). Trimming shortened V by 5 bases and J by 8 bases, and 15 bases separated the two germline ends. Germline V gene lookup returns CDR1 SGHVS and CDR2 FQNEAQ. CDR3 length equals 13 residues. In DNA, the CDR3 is TGTGCCAGCAGCCCGGGGACGGTTGGGGGCTACACCTTC. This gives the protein CASSPGTVGGYTF. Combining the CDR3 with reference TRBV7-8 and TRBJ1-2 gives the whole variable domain GAGVSQSPRYKVAKRGQDVALRCDPISGHVSLFWYQQALGQGPEFLTYFQNEAQLDKSGLPSDRFFAERPEGSVSTLKIQRTQQEDSAVYLCASSPGTVGGYTFGSGTRLTVV.

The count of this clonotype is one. The CDR3 spells CASSIPGGTSIYEQYF. CDR3 coding DNA: TGCGCCAGCAGCATCCCCGGGGGGACATCCATTTACGAGCAGTACTTC. The rearrangement uses TRBV5-1 and TRBJ2-7, with D perhaps matching TRBD2 (7 bases). Trimming took off 4 bases at V and 4 bases at J, with 21 bases between the two ends. The CDR3 extends over 16 amino acids. From germline, CDR1 is SGHRS and CDR2 YFSETQ.

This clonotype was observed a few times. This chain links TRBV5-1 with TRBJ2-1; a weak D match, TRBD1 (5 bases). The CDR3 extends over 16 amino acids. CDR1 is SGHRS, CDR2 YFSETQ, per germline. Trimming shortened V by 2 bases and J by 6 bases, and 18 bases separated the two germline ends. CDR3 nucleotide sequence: TGCGCCAGCAGCTTCCCTACAGGAGTTCGACGCAATGAGCAGTTCTTC. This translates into CASSFPTGVRRNEQFF.

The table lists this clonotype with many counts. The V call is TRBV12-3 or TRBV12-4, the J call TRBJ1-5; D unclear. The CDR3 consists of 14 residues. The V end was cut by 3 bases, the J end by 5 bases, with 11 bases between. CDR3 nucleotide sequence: TGTGCCAGCAGTTTCGCGTGGGTGGATCAGCCCCAGCATTTT. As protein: CASSFAWVDQPQHF.

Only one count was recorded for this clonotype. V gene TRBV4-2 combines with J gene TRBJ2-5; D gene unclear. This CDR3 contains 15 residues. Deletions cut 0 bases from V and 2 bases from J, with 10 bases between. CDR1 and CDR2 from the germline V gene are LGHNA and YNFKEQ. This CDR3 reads CASSQDGGKQETQYF. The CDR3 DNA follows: TGTGCCAGCAGCCAAGATGGTGGCAAACAAGAGACCCAGTACTTC.

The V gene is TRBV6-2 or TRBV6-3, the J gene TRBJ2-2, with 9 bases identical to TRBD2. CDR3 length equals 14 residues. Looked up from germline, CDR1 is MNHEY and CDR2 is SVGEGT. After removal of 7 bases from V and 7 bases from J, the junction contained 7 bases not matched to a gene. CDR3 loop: CASTGTSPRGELFF. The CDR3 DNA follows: TGTGCCAGCACTGGGACTAGCCCTCGCGGGGAGCTGTTTTTT.

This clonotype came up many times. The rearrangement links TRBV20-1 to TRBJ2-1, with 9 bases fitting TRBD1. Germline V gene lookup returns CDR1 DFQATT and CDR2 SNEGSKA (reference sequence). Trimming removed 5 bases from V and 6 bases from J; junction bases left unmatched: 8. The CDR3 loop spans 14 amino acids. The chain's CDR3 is CSAHSGTGFNEQFF. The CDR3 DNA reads TGCAGTGCTCACTCCGGGACAGGGTTCAATGAGCAGTTCTTC.

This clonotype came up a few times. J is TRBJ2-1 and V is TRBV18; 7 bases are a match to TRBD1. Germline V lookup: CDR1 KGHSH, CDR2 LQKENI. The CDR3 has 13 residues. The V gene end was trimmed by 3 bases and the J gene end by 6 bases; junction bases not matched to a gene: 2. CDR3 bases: TGTGCCAGCTCACCTTACAGGGGCAATGAGCAGTTCTTC. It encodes CASSPYRGNEQFF.

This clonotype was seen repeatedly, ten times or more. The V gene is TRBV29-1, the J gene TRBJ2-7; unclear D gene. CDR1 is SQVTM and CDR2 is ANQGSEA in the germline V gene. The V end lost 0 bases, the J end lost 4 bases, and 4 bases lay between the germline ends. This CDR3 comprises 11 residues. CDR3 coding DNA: TGCAGCGTTGAAGATACGTACGAGCAGTACTTC. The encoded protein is CSVEDTYEQYF.

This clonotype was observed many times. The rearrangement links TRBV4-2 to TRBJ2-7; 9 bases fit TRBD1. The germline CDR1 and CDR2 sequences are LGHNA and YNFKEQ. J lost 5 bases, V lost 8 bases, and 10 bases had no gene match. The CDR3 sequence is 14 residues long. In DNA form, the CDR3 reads TGTGCCAGCTCCCGGGACAGGGAGGTGAACGAGCAGTACTTC. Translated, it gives CASSRDREVNEQYF.

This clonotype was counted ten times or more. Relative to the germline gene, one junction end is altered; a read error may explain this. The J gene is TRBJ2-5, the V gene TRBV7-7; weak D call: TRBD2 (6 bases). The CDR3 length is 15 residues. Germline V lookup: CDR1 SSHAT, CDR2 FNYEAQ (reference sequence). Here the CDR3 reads CASSLQVGGQETQYF. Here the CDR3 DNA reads TGTGCTAGCAGCTTACAGGTCGGGGGACAAGAGACCCAGTACTTC. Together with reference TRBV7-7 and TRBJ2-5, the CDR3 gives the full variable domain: GAGVSQSPRYKVTKRGQDVTLRCDPISSHATLYWYQQALGQGPEFLTYFNYEAQPDKSGLPSDRFSAERPEGSISTLTIQRTEQRDSAMYRCASSLQVGGQETQYFGPGTRLLVL.

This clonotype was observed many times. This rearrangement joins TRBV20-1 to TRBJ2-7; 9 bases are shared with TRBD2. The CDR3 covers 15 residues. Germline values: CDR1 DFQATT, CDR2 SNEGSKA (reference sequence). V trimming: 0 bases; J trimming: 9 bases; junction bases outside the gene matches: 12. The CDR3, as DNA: TGCAGTGCTAGAGATACGGCTAGCGGGGAATCTAGGCAGTACTTC. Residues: CSARDTASGESRQYF.

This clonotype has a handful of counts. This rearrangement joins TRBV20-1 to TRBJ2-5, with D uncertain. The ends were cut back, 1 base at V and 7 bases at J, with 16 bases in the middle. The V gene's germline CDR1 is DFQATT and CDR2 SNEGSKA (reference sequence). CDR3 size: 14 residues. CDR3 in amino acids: CSARVAGVDWTQYF. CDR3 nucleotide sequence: TGCAGTGCTAGAGTAGCCGGTGTGGATTGGACCCAGTACTTC.

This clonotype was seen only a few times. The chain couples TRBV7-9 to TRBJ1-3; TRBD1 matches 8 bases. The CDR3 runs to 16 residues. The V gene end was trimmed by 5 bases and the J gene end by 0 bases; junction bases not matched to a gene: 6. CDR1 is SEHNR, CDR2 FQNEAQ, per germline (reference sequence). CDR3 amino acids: CASSPQTGVSGNTIYF. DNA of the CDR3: TGTGCCAGCAGCCCACAGACAGGGGTCTCTGGAAACACCATATATTTT.

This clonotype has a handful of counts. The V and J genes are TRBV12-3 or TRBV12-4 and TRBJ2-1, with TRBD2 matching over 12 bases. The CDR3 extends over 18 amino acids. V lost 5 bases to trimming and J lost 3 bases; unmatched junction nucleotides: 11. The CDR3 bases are TGTGCCAGCAGTCTGAAAAATCTAGCGGGAGGGAGCTACAATGAGCAGTTCTTC. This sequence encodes CASSLKNLAGGSYNEQFF.

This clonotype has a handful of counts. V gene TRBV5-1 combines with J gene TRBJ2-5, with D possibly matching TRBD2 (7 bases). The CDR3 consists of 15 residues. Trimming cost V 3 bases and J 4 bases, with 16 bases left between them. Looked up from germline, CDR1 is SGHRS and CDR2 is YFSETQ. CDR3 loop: CASSSLGGAGETQYF. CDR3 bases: TGCGCCAGCAGCTCTCTGGGGGGGGCCGGAGAGACCCAGTACTTC. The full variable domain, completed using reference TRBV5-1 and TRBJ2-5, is KAGVTQTPRYLIKTRGQQVTLSCSPISGHRSVSWYQQTPGQGLQFLFEYFSETQRNKGNFPGRFSGRQFSNSRSEMNVSTLELGDSALYLCASSSLGGAGETQYFGPGTRLLVL.

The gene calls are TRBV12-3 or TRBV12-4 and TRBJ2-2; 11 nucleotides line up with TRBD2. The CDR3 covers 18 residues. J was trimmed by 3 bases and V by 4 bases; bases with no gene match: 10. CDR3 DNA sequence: TGTGCCAGCAGTTACCATATTAGCGGGAGGGCAGACACCGGGGAGCTGTTTTTT. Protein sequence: CASSYHISGRADTGELFF.

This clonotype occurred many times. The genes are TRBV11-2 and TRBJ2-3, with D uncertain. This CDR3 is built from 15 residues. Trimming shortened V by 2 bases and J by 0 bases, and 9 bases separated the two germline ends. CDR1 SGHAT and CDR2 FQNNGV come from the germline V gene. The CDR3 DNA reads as TGTGCCAGCAGCTTAACTGGTCAAAGCACAGATACGCAGTATTTT. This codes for CASSLTGQSTDTQYF.

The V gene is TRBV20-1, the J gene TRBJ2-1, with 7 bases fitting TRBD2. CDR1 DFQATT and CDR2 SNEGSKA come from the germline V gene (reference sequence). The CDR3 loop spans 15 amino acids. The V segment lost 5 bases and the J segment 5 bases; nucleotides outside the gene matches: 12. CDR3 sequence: CSAGSAGQRNNEQFF. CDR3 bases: TGCAGTGCTGGGTCAGCGGGGCAAAGAAACAATGAGCAGTTCTTC.